The clone carrying this TCR beta chain appeared a few times. Its antigen is currently unknown. Assay: immunoSEQ multiplex PCR; the TCRdb copy retains only in-frame clones and omits some. This table has approximately 170,000 clones, almost 85% appearing once. The data were taken from a study of cytomegalovirus exposure and HLA in healthy donors. General observations from the study: Published work reported that the classifier diagnosed cytomegalovirus status with high specificity and sensitivity. The study recorded about 150 TCR beta chains that were cytomegalovirus-associated.

The germline V gene has CDR1 MNHEY and CDR2 SVGAGI. Trimming removed 5 bases from V and 4 bases from J, with 6 bases in between. This CDR3 comprises 12 residues. This TCR was recovered from a man aged 30-40 years in good health and CMV-seropositive. The chain has TRBV6-5 and TRBJ1-5; D not certain. The sample consisted of PBMCs. The CDR3 nucleotides read TGTGCCAGCAGTGGCCCGAATCAGCCCCAGCATTTT. Its translation is CASSGPNQPQHF.